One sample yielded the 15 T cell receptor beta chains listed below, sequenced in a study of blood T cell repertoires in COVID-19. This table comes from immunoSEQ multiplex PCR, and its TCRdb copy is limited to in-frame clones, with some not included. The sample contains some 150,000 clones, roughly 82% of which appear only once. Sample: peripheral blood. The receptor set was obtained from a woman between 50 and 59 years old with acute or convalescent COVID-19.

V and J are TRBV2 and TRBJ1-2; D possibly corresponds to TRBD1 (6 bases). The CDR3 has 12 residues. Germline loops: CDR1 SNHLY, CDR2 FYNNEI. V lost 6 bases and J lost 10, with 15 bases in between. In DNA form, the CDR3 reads TGTGCCAGCAGGGACGAAGGGGGAGACTACACCTTC. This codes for CASRDEGGDYTF.

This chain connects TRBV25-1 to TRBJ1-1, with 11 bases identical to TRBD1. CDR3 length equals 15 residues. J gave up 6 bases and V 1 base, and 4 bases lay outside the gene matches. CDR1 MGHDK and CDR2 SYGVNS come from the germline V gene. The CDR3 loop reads CASSELGGQGAEAFF. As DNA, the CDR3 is TGTGCCAGCAGTGAATTGGGGGGACAGGGGGCTGAAGCTTTCTTT.

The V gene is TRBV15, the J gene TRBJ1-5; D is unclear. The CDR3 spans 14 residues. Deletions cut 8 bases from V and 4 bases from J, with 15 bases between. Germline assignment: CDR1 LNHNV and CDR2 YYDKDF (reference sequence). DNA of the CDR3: TGTGCCACCGCTCTAGGTCTCATTAATCAGCCCCAGCATTTT. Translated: CATALGLINQPQHF.

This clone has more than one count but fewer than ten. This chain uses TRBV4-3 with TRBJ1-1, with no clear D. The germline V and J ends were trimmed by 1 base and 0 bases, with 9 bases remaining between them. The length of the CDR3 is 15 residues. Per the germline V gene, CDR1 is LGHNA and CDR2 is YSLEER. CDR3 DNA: TGCGCCAGCAGCCAAGGAGAGGCCTTGAACACTGAAGCTTTCTTT. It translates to CASSQGEALNTEAFF.

The CDR3 region is CASSAASGSSYNEQFF. For the CDR3, the DNA is TGTGCCAGCAGTGCCGCTAGCGGGAGCTCCTACAATGAGCAGTTCTTC. This rearrangement joins TRBV2 to TRBJ2-1; 10 bases agree with TRBD2. Per the germline V gene, CDR1 is SNHLY and CDR2 is FYNNEI. Germline trimming cut 4 bases from V and 0 bases from J; bases unmatched to any gene: 3. The CDR3 spans 16 residues.

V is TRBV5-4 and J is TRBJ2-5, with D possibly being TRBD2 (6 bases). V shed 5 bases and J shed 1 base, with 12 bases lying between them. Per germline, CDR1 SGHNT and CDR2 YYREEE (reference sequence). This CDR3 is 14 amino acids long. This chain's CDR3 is CASSFSRGQETQYF. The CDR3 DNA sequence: TGTGCCAGCAGTTTTTCGCGGGGCCAAGAGACCCAGTACTTC. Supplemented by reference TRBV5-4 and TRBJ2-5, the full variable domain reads ETGVTQSPTHLIKTRGQQVTLRCSSQSGHNTVSWYQQALGQGPQFIFQYYREEENGRGNFPPRFSGLQFPNYSSELNVNALELDDSALYLCASSFSRGQETQYFGPGTRLLVL.

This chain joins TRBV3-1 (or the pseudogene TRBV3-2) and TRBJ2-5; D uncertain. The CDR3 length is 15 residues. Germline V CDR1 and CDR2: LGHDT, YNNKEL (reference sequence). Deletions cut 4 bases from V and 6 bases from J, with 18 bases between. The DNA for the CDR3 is TGTGCCAGCAGCCCCTCAAAACTGACACACCAGACCCAGTACTTC. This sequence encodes CASSPSKLTHQTQYF.

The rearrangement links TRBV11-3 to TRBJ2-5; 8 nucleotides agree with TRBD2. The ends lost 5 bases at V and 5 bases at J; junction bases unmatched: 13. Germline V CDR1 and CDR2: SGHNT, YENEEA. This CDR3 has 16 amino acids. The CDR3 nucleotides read TGTGCCAGCAGCCCCGGTCTGGGACTAGGATTGGAGACCCAGTACTTC. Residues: CASSPGLGLGLETQYF.

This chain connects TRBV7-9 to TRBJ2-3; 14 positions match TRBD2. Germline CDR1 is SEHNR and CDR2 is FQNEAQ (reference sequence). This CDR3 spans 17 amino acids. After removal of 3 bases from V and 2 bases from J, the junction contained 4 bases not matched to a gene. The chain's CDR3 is CASSFGTSGSVTDTQYF. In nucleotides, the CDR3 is TGTGCCAGCAGCTTTGGGACTAGCGGGAGTGTCACAGATACGCAGTATTTT.

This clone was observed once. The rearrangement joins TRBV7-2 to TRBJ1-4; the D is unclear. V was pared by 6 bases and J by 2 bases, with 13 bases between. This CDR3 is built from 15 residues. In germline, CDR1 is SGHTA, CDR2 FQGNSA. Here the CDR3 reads CASSRTGLTNEKLFF. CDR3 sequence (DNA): TGTGCCAGCAGTCGGACCGGACTTACTAATGAAAAACTGTTTTTT.

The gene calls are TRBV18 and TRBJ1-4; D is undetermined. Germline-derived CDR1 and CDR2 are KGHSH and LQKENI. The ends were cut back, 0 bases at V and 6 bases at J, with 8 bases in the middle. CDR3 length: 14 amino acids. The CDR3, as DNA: TGTGCCAGCTCACCACCTTCAGAGGATGAAAAACTGTTTTTT. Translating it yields CASSPPSEDEKLFF.

The CDR3 coding sequence is TGTGCCAGCAGCTTATTAGCAGGACAGGGGGCTCCCTATGGCTACACCTTC. Residues: CASSLLAGQGAPYGYTF. The chain couples TRBV7-2 to TRBJ1-2; 11 bases fit TRBD1. Germline V gene lookup returns CDR1 SGHTA and CDR2 FQGNSA. The CDR3 has 17 residues. Trimming removed 2 bases from V and 4 bases from J; junction bases left unmatched: 9.

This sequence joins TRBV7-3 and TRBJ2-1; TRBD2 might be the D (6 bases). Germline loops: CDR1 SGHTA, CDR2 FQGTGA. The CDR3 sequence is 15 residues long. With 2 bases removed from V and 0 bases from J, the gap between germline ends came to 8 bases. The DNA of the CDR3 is TGTGCCAGCAGCTTAGGACTAAGCTCCTACAATGAGCAGTTCTTC. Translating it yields CASSLGLSSYNEQFF.

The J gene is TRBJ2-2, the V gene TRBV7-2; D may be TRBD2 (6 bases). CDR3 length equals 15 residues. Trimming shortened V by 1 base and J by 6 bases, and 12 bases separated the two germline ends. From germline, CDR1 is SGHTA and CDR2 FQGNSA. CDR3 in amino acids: CASSLVSREAGELFF. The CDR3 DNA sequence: TGTGCCAGCAGCTTAGTCAGCAGGGAGGCCGGGGAGCTGTTTTTT.

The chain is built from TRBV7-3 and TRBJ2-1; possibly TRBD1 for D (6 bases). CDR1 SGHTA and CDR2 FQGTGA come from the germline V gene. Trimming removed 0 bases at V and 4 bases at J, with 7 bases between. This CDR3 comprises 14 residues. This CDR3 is CASSLTGTYNEQFF. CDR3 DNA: TGTGCCAGCAGCTTAACGGGGACATACAATGAGCAGTTCTTC.